These T cell receptor beta chains were read from a single sample in a study of shared T cell receptors in the human thymus. The table came from immunoSEQ multiplex PCR; TCRdb's copy has only in-frame clones and leaves some out. The data contain some 700,000 clones, 80% to 90% of them singletons. These same data were also listed under a study on human thymus T cells.

Sequenced: thymocytes. These receptors all come from a girl in the first two years of life with a congenital heart defect. The CDR3 runs from the conserved cysteine through the conserved F or W. A D gene is named only where the DNA matches it firmly. For some rows the clone size is stated as once, few or many, or as a class when expanded; others skip it.

j_gene	d_gene	abundance	v_gene	CDR3nt	CDR3aa
TRBJ2-1	TRBD1	NA	TRBV6-5	TGTGCCAGCAGCCGTAGATTACAGGGGCCGGGGGAGCAGTTCTTC	CASSRRLQGPGEQFF
TRBJ2-3	NA	NA	TRBV29-1	TGCAGCGTTGAGATTATCTCCCACCCCGCAAGGGGTTCCTACACAGATACGCAGTATTTT	CSVEIISHPARGSYTDTQYF
TRBJ1-5	TRBD1	NA	TRBV19	TGTGCCAGTAGTATAGATTTGGGAGCCGGGACAGGGGGCAATCAGCCCCAGCATTTT	CASSIDLGAGTGGNQPQHF
TRBJ1-6	TRBD1	NA	TRBV2	TGTGCCAGAACGCATGAGACAGGGGGGTCGGGGCCCCTCCACTTT	CARTHETGGSGPLHF
TRBJ2-7	TRBD2	NA	TRBV6-1	TGTGCCAGCAGTGAAGCAATATCCCGACTAGCGGGGGGGGCTTGTCGCGACGAGCAGTACTTC	CASSEAISRLAGGACRDEQYF
TRBJ2-5	NA	few	TRBV7-9	TGTGCCAGCAGCTTAAAGGGAGAGGGGGAGTGGAAAAAAGGGGAGACCCAGTACTTC	CASSLKGEGEWKKGETQYF
TRBJ1-6	TRBD1	NA	TRBV27	TGTGCCAGCAGTAGAAGTGACAGGGGGTTGAATTCACCCCTCCACTTT	CASSRSDRGLNSPLHF
TRBJ1-1	NA	NA	TRBV5-6	TGTGCCAGCAGCTTTGGGACACCACTTTCCCCCGTGAACACTGAAGCTTTCTTT	CASSFGTPLSPVNTEAFF
TRBJ1-2	TRBD1	NA	TRBV29-1	TGCAGCGTTGTGAGGGGGCCTTATTTCTATGGCTACACCTTC	CSVVRGPYFYGYTF
TRBJ2-7	TRBD1	NA	TRBV28	TGTGCCAGCAGTAACACCCCGGGACAGCCCTACGAGCAGTACTTC	CASSNTPGQPYEQYF
TRBJ1-5	TRBD1	once	TRBV4-1	TGCGCCAGCAGCCCGGATAGGTGGACAGGGGAACAGCCCCAGCATTTT	CASSPDRWTGEQPQHF
TRBJ2-1	TRBD2	NA	TRBV6-4	TGTGCCAGCAGTGACTCAAACCCCCAGCGGGGGGCCCCCTACAATGAGCAGTTCTTC	CASSDSNPQRGAPYNEQFF
TRBJ1-2	TRBD1	NA	TRBV28	TGTGCCAGCAGAGTACCGGACAGGAAAGCGGCCTATGGCTACACCTTC	CASRVPDRKAAYGYTF
TRBJ2-6	NA	NA	TRBV29-1	TGCAGCGTTCGGTACAGGCATACGAACTCTGGGGCCAACGTCCTGACTTTC	CSVRYRHTNSGANVLTF
TRBJ1-5	NA	NA	TRBV7-6	TGTGCCAGCAGCCCCCGGGGGATGGGGGGTAATCAGCCCCAGCATTTT	CASSPRGMGGNQPQHF
TRBJ2-3	TRBD1	NA	TRBV7-3	TGTGCCAGCAGCTCACCACAGGGGGCCGGAACAGATACGCAGTATTTT	CASSSPQGAGTDTQYF
TRBJ2-3	TRBD1	NA	TRBV5-4	TGTGCCAGCAGCTTGGAGGGACAGGGCTATAGAGATACGCAGTATTTT	CASSLEGQGYRDTQYF
TRBJ1-2	NA	NA	TRBV7-9	TGTGCCAGCAGCTTTATTCTCGAGGACTATGGCTACACCTTC	CASSFILEDYGYTF
TRBJ2-7	TRBD2	NA	TRBV28	TGTGCCAGCAGTCCTCGACTAGCGGGGACACCCTACGAGCAGTACTTC	CASSPRLAGTPYEQYF
TRBJ2-2	NA	NA	TRBV9	TGTGCCAGCAGCGTCGGCCCCGAGAGGGGGGAGGGCACCGGGGAGCTGTTTTTT	CASSVGPERGEGTGELFF
TRBJ1-6	TRBD1	NA	TRBV28	TGTGCCAGCAGCCATGGTATGGGACAGGGAGATTCACCCCTCCACTTT	CASSHGMGQGDSPLHF
TRBJ1-2	NA	NA	TRBV5-1	TGCGCCAGCAGCCCTACCCAAGGGGAAGCTAACTATGGCTACACCTTC	CASSPTQGEANYGYTF
TRBJ1-5	TRBD1	NA	TRBV6-1	TGTGCCAGCAGTGGGACAGGGGGTTCCCAACATAGCAATCAGCCCCAGCATTTT	CASSGTGGSQHSNQPQHF
TRBJ1-2	NA	NA	TRBV28	TGTGCCAGCAGTTTCAGGGGTCAACGATATGGCTACACCTTC	CASSFRGQRYGYTF
TRBJ1-2	NA	NA	TRBV5-1	TGCGCCAGCAGGGTGGCAGGGCCATACTATGGCTACACCTTC	CASRVAGPYYGYTF
TRBJ1-1	TRBD1	NA	TRBV15	TGTGCCACCAGCAGAGGGCTCGGCTTTGGGACAGAGAACACTGAAGCTTTCTTT	CATSRGLGFGTENTEAFF
TRBJ2-3	TRBD1	once	TRBV9	TGTGCCAGCAGCGTAAGGGACAGACTAAAAAGCACAGATACGCAGTATTTT	CASSVRDRLKSTDTQYF
TRBJ2-7	TRBD1	NA	TRBV29-1	TGCAGCGTTTGGACAGGGAAGGTCCTGGACGAGCAGTACTTC	CSVWTGKVLDEQYF
TRBJ2-1	TRBD1	NA	TRBV6-5	TGTGCCAGCAGCAGGACAGGTTACTACAATGAGCAGTTCTTC	CASSRTGYYNEQFF
TRBJ1-3	NA	NA	TRBV9	TGTGCCAGCAGGGAGGGGTTGGCGGAAAGCTCTGGAAACACCATATATTTT	CASREGLAESSGNTIYF
TRBJ1-2	TRBD1	NA	TRBV11-1	TGTGCCAGCAGCTCTCGCAGGGGGCCCTATGGCTACACCTTC	CASSSRRGPYGYTF
TRBJ1-6	TRBD1	NA	TRBV6-5	TGTGCCAGCAGCAGGACAGGGTCTCTTAATTCACCCCTCCACTTT	CASSRTGSLNSPLHF
TRBJ1-3	NA	NA	TRBV2	TGTGCCAGCGGGGGGGGGAGACGAAACACCATATATTTT	CASGGGRRNTIYF
TRBJ2-2	NA	NA	TRBV6-1	TGTGCCAGCAGTGAACTGACGGGGGGCACGAACACCGGGGAGCTGTTTTTT	CASSELTGGTNTGELFF
TRBJ1-5	TRBD1	NA	TRBV19	TGTGCCAGTAGTATCCAGGGGGACCAGCCCCAGCATTTT	CASSIQGDQPQHF
TRBJ2-3	NA	few	TRBV5-1	TGCGCCAGCAGCTTGTCCGGGAGTACAGATACGCAGTATTTT	CASSLSGSTDTQYF
TRBJ1-2	NA	few	TRBV6-6	TGTGCCAGCAGTGCACGCTGGACAGACCTCGAGGGTGGCTACACCTTC	CASSARWTDLEGGYTF